This T cell receptor beta chain was captured by sequencing in a study of molecular identifiers for immune sequencing clone quantification. Broader study findings: Over 98% of effector molecules, but under 1% in naive cells, were held by clones with more than 20 RNA copies. Identical barcode-sharing TCR molecules could lead to underestimated sizes for highly expanded clones.

The bulk TCR libraries were made with methods described before and with listed TCR primers. TCRdb reprocessed the PCR reads with MiXCR, giving one entry per CDR3 protein. Seen here are 53,000 or so distinct CDR3 sequences, roughly a third observed once, and the top ten hold approximately 4.2%. V gave up 5 bases and J gave up 6 bases, with 11 bases separating them. Germline V lookup: CDR1 SGHAT, CDR2 FQNNGV. CDR3 length: 12 residues. Only a few counts were recorded for this clonotype. Its target is unknown. The J gene is TRBJ2-7, the V gene TRBV11-2; perhaps D is TRBD1 or TRBD2 (5 bases each). The sequence was obtained from a human donor in good health. Some libraries in this study had Jurkat cell RNA spiked in. Specimen: naive CD8+ T cells from blood, with Jurkat cell RNA spiked in. The sample's subset: FACS-sorted CD8+CD4-CCR7+CD45RA+ naive T cells. This CDR3 is CASSIGTPEQYF. The CDR3 coding sequence is TGTGCCAGCAGCATCGGGACCCCCGAGCAGTACTTC.